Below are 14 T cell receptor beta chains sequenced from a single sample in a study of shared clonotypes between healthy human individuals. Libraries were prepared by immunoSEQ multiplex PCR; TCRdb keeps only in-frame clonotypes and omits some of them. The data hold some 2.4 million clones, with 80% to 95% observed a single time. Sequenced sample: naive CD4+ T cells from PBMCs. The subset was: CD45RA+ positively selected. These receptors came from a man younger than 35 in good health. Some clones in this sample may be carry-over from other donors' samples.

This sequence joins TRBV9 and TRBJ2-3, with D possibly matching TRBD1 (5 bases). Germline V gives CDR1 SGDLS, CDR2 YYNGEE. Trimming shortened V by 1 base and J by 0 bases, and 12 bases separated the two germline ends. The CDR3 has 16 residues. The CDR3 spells CASSVQGSISTDTQYF. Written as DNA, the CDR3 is TGTGCCAGCAGCGTACAGGGATCGATTAGCACAGATACGCAGTATTTT.

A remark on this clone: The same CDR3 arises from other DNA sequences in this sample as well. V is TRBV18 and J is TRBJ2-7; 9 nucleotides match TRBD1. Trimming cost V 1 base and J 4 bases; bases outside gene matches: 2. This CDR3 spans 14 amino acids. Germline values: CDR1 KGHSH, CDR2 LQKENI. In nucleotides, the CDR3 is TGTGCCAGCTCACCACTAGACAGGGGGTACGAGCAGTACTTC. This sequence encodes CASSPLDRGYEQYF.

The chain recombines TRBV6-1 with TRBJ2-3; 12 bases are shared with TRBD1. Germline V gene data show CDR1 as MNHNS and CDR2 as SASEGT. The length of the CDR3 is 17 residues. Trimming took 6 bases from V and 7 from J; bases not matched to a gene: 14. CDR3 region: CASRELPGQGAPNTQYF. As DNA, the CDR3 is TGTGCCAGCAGGGAACTCCCGGGACAGGGGGCGCCCAATACGCAGTATTTT.

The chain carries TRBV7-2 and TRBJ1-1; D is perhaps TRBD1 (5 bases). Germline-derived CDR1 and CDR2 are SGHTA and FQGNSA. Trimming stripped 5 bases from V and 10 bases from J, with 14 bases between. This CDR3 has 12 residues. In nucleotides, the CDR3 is TGTGCCAGCAGCACTTCAGGGTTGAGAGCTTTCTTT. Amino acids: CASSTSGLRAFF.

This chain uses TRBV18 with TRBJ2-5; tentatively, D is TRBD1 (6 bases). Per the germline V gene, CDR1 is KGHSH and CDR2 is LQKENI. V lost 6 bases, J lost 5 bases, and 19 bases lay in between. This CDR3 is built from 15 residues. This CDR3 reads CASSLGQRGVETQYF. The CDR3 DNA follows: TGTGCCAGCTCGCTCGGACAGAGAGGGGTGGAGACCCAGTACTTC.

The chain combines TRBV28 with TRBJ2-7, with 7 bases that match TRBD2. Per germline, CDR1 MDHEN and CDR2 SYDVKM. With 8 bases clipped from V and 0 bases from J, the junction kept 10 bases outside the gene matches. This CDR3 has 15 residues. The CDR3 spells CASLSGGTISYEQYF. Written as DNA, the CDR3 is TGTGCCAGCCTATCCGGGGGGACTATCTCCTACGAGCAGTACTTC.

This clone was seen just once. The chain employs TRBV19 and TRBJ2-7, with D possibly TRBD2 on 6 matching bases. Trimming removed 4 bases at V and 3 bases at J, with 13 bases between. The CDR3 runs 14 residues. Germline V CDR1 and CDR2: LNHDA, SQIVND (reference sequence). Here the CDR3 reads CASSTGLRRYEQYF. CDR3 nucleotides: TGTGCCAGTAGTACCGGACTAAGACGCTACGAGCAGTACTTC.

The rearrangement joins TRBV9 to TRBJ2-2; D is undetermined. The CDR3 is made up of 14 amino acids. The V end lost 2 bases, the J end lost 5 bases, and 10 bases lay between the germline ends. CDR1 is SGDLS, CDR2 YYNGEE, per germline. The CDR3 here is CASSVFPKTGELFF. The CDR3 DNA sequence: TGTGCCAGCAGCGTGTTCCCAAAGACCGGGGAGCTGTTTTTT.

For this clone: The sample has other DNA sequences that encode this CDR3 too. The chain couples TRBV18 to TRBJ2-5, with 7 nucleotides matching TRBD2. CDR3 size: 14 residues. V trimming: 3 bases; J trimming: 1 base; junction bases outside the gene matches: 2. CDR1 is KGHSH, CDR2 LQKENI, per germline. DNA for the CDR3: TGTGCCAGCTCACCCGGACTAGGCCAAGAGACCCAGTACTTC. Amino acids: CASSPGLGQETQYF. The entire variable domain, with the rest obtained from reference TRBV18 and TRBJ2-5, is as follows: NAGVMQNPRHLVRRRGQEARLRCSPMKGHSHVYWYRQLPEEGLKFMVYLQKENIIDESGMPKERFSAEFPKEGPSILRIQQVVRGDSAAYFCASSPGLGQETQYFGPGTRLLVL.

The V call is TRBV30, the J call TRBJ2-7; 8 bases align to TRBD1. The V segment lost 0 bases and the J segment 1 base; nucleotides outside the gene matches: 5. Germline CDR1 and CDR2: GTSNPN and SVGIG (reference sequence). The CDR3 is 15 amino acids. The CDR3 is CAWSVQGGRSYEQYF. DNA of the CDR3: TGTGCCTGGAGTGTACAGGGGGGCAGGTCCTACGAGCAGTACTTC. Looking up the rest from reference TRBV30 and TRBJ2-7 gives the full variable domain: SQTIHQWPATLVQPVGSPLSLECTVEGTSNPNLYWYRQAAGRGLQLLFYSVGIGQISSEVPQNLSASRPQDRQFILSSKKLLLSDSGFYLCAWSVQGGRSYEQYFGPGTRLTVT.

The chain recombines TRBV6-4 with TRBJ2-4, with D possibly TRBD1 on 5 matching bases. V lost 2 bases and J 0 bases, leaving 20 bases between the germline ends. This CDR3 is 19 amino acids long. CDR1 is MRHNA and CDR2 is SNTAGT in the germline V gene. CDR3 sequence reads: CASSDTHADSQAAKNIQYF. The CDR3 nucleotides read TGTGCCAGCAGTGACACACACGCAGACAGTCAAGCAGCCAAAAACATTCAGTACTTC.

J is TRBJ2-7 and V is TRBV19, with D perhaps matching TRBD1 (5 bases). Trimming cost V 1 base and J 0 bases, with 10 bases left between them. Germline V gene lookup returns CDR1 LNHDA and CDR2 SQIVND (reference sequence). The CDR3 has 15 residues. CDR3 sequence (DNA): TGTGCCAGTAGTATAGGTGCCAGGGACTCCTACGAGCAGTACTTC. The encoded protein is CASSIGARDSYEQYF.

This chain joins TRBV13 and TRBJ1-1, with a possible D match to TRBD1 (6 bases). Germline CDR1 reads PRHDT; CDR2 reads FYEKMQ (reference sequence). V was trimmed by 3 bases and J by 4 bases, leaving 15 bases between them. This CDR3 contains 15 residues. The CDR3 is CASSLGMGAGTEAFF. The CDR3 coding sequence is TGTGCCAGCAGCTTGGGGATGGGGGCGGGCACTGAAGCTTTCTTT.

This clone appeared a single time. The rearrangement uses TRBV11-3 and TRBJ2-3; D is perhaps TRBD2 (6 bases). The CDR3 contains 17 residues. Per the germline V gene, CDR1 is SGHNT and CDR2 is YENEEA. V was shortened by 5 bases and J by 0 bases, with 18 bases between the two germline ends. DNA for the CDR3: TGTGCCAGCAGCCCAGGATTTGACGGGACTAGCACAGATACGCAGTATTTT. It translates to CASSPGFDGTSTDTQYF.